This T cell receptor beta chain was profiled in a study of vaccination and CD4 T cells after COVID-19. Across the whole study: For post-vaccine samples, collection took place a median around 70 days after dose two, ranging from 14 to 241.

Germline values: CDR1 SQVTM, CDR2 ANQGSEA. The V gene lost 4 bases and the J gene lost 3 bases, with 10 bases spanning the gap. The CDR3 has 13 residues. Treatment noted: roughly 10-day PBMC culture with coronavirus spike peptide pools or control peptides (ViraFEST assay). ViraFEST enlarged antigen-specific T cell populations with peptide pools and afterwards sequenced TCRs. Days 3 and 7 saw half the medium swapped for fresh IL-2 medium. With respect to this clonotype: What it binds is not known.

The Oncomine TCR Beta short-read assay generated sequence data from the DNA of cultured CD4+ T cells. Cultures of CD4+ T cells served as the source for extracting genomic DNA. TCRdb called the PCR reads again in MiXCR, with one record for every CDR3 protein. This table holds about 21,000 distinct CDR3 sequences, approximately 38% found once. Specimen: CD4+ T cells from blood, cultured in vitro, collected before SARS-CoV-2 vaccination. The V gene is TRBV29-1, the J gene TRBJ2-1, with TRBD1 as a possible D gene (5 bases). The sequence came from a human donor who had recovered from COVID-19. Here the CDR3 reads CSVGQSSYNEQFF. The CDR3 coding sequence is TGCAGCGTTGGACAGAGCAGCTACAATGAGCAGTTCTTC.